The 3 T cell receptor beta chains in this list originate from one sample, sequenced in a study of somatic mutations in cytotoxic T cells in rheumatoid arthritis. Using immunoSEQ multiplex PCR, the repertoire was profiled, and TCRdb retains in-frame clones only, with some absent. Altogether about 16,000 clones are present, approximately 75% being singletons, with the ten largest covering less than 25%. The sequenced sample consisted of CD8+ T cells sorted from blood. The receptors shown here come from an adult with rheumatoid arthritis.

This clone was found once. The V gene is TRBV9, the J gene TRBJ1-3; no clear D. This CDR3 has 12 amino acids. The germline gives CDR1 SGDLS, CDR2 YYNGEE. V was shortened by 0 bases and J by 7 bases, with 5 bases between the two germline ends. As DNA, the CDR3 is TGTGCCAGCAGCGTAGAAGCGAACACCATATATTTT. Its translation: CASSVEANTIYF.

The chain employs TRBV12-5 and TRBJ1-2; TRBD1 aligns across 7 bases. Germline V gives CDR1 LGHNT, CDR2 FRNRAP. Losses at the gene ends were 4 bases for V and 2 bases for J; bases not matched to a gene: 10. This CDR3 spans 16 amino acids. The CDR3, as DNA: TGTGCTAGTGGTTCTGGTCCGGGACAGAGAAACTATGGCTACACCTTC. It specifies CASGSGPGQRNYGYTF.

The rearrangement joins TRBV28 to TRBJ2-7; 10 nucleotides match TRBD2. Germline V gives CDR1 MDHEN, CDR2 SYDVKM. The ends lost 3 bases at V and 0 bases at J; junction bases unmatched: 14. The length of the CDR3 is 19 residues. CDR3 DNA: TGTGCCAGCAGTTTTAGGAGGGGGAGCGGGAGGGCAAGCTCCTACGAGCAGTACTTC. It codes for CASSFRRGSGRASSYEQYF.